Sequencing of this TCR beta chain was carried out in a study of shared clonotypes between healthy human individuals. Study-level background: Three plates each covered CD4 naive and memory; CD8 naive two, CD8 memory one.

Whole-study results and caveats: Against clonotypes common to all four donors, non-shared ones had lower generation probabilities. Sharing across four donors was highest in naive CD4 (around 5%) and lowest in memory CD8 (roughly 0.4%).

Each of the donors was a healthy adult who was HIV-negative and had not had a recent acute infection or vaccination. CDR1 is LNHDA, CDR2 SQIVND, per germline (reference sequence). J was trimmed by 5 bases and V by 3 bases; bases with no gene match: 7. The CDR3 consists of 14 residues. Details on this clone: Its antigen is unidentified.

The repertoire was sequenced with immunoSEQ multiplex PCR; TCRdb's copy has only in-frame clones and lacks some. The sample records around 720,000 clones, around three quarters being singletons. What was sequenced was memory CD4+ T cells sorted from blood. Indicated subset: CD45RA-negative fraction. The rearrangement joins TRBV19 to TRBJ2-7, with 7 bases aligning to TRBD1. The sequence came from a woman in her 30s in good health. The CDR3 coding sequence is TGTGCCAGTAGTATTGGACAGGCGCGGGACGAGCAGTACTTC. Encoded protein: CASSIGQARDEQYF.